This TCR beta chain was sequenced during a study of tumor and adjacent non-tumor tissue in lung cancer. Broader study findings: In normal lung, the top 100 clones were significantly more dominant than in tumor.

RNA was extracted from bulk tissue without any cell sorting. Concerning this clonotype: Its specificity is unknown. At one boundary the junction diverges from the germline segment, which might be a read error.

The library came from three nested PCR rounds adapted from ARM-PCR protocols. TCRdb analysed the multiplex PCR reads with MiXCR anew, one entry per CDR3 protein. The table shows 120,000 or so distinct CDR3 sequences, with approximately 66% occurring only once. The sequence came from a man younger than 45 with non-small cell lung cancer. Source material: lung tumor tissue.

The CDR3 sequence: CSARGNRGASYEEYF. The CDR3 region has the DNA TGCAGTGCTAGAGGAAATAGGGGGGCCTCCTACGAGGAGTACTTC. The chain combines TRBV20-1 with TRBJ2-7; perhaps D is TRBD1 or TRBD2 (6 bases each). CDR1 is DFQATT and CDR2 is SNEGSKA in the germline V gene (reference sequence). CDR3 length: 15 amino acids.